This TCR beta chain appears in the sequencing data of a study of blood T cell repertoires in COVID-19. Study information: Collection of acute and convalescent COVID-19 samples took place in the United States, Italy and Spain. PBMCs, B-cell-depleted T cells, or T cells provided the cDNA or gDNA that made up the material.

V shed 5 bases and J 2 bases; nucleotides not matched to a gene: 10. The length of the CDR3 is 17 residues. CDR1 MNHEY and CDR2 SMNVEV come from the germline V gene (reference sequence). This clone was found once. Data came from immunoSEQ multiplex PCR; TCRdb stores just in-frame clones and leaves some out. In the table there are about 240,000 clones, around 86% of which are singletons. The rearrangement joins TRBV27 to TRBJ2-5; 11 bases map to TRBD2. The material sequenced was peripheral blood. The source is a man aged 30 to 39 who had recovered from COVID-19. The CDR3 region is CASSGSSSGGWQETQYF. CDR3 DNA sequence: TGTGCCAGCAGTGGATCCTCTAGCGGGGGGTGGCAAGAGACCCAGTACTTC.